One sample yielded the 18 T cell receptor beta chains listed below, sequenced in a study of OX40 agonist ivuxolimab in advanced cancers. Sequenced by immunoSEQ multiplex PCR; TCRdb stores in-frame clones only, minus some. The table records tens of thousands of clones, approximately 80% of them present only once. Sequences were derived from CD4+ or CD8+ T cells sorted from blood, sampled in a trial of the OX40 agonist ivuxolimab. The origin of the receptors is an adult with an advanced solid tumor such as melanoma, head and neck, liver or kidney cancer.

This clone was observed once. V usage is TRBV5-4 and J usage is TRBJ2-5; 11 nucleotides align to TRBD2. The CDR3 has 17 residues. The junction had 14 bases not matched to a gene; V was cut back by 4 bases and J by 6 bases. Germline values: CDR1 SGHNT, CDR2 YYREEE (reference sequence). The CDR3 here is CASSRGLAEDLLKTQYF. The CDR3 DNA reads as TGTGCCAGCAGCCGGGGACTAGCGGAGGACCTACTAAAGACCCAGTACTTC.

This clone was detected only once. The chain links TRBV2 to TRBJ1-1; 11 bases align to TRBD1. V was pared by 5 bases and J by 11 bases, with 7 bases of the junction left unmatched. The germline V gene has CDR1 SNHLY and CDR2 FYNNEI. The CDR3 has 13 residues. The CDR3 is CASSIGQGALAFF. CDR3 nucleotides: TGTGCCAGCAGTATAGGACAGGGGGCTCTCGCTTTCTTT.

The table lists this clone with a few counts. The rearrangement joins TRBV21-1 to TRBJ2-1. TRBV21-1 is recorded as a pseudogene. This CDR3 has 17 residues. CDR3 sequence (DNA): TGTGCCAGCAGCACAGCCCGACCTTCAAAAGATATTTGTGAGCAGTTCTTC. Residues: CASSTARPSKDICEQFF.

This clone has only one observation. The rearrangement links TRBV5-1 to TRBJ2-5; D is perhaps TRBD2 (6 bases). The assigned J gene may be wrong: the sequence end matches TRBJ2-7 better. The V gene's germline CDR1 is SGHRS and CDR2 YFSETQ. The CDR3 has 14 residues. In DNA form, the CDR3 reads TGCGCCAGCAGCTCCAGCGGGCCCTCCTACGAGCAGTACTTC. The encoded protein is CASSSSGPSYEQYF.

DNA for the CDR3: TGTGCCAGCAGCTTAGAGGGGCGAGCGAGCTCCTACGAGCAGTACGTC. This translates into CASSLEGRASSYEQYV. This rearrangement joins TRBV7-8 to TRBJ2-7, with a weak D call TRBD1 (5 bases). Germline V gene sequence: CDR1 SGHVS, CDR2 FQNEAQ. CDR3 size: 16 residues. V lost 1 base and J lost 0, with 13 bases in between.

The rearrangement uses TRBV5-4 and TRBJ2-5; D is perhaps TRBD2 (5 bases). Trimming shortened V by 0 bases and J by 5 bases, and 17 bases separated the two germline ends. The CDR3 spans 16 residues. Germline CDR1 SGHNT, CDR2 YYREEE (reference sequence). The CDR3 protein is CASSLGGLRVGETQYF. As DNA, the CDR3 is TGTGCCAGCAGCTTGGGTGGACTCCGGGTAGGGGAGACCCAGTACTTC.

The rearrangement joins TRBV7-2 to TRBJ2-1, with 9 bases lining up with TRBD2. The CDR3 consists of 17 residues. V lost 5 bases to trimming and J lost 9 bases; unmatched junction nucleotides: 17. Germline V gene data show CDR1 as SGHTA and CDR2 as FQGNSA. For the CDR3, the DNA is TGTGCCAGCAGCCCCGCCCCGGCTAGCGGGATCCTGGGTGAGCAGTTCTTC. This gives the protein CASSPAPASGILGEQFF.

The chain couples TRBV11-1 to TRBJ1-3, with D perhaps TRBD1 (5 bases). Trimming left V 5 bases short and J 3 bases short, with 8 bases between. Looked up from germline, CDR1 is SGHAT and CDR2 is FQDESV (reference sequence). This CDR3 region has 13 residues. DNA for the CDR3: TGTGCCAGCAGCCAAGACAGTGGAAACACCATATATTTT. Its translation is CASSQDSGNTIYF.

This chain uses TRBV10-1 with TRBJ2-7; D may be TRBD1 or TRBD2 (5 bases each). This CDR3 comprises 12 residues. Germline lookup yields CDR1 WNHNN and CDR2 SYGVQD (reference sequence). V was shortened by 4 bases and J by 5 bases, with 9 bases between the two germline ends. The CDR3 is CASSVRGHEQYV. Here the CDR3 DNA reads TGCGCCAGCAGTGTTAGGGGACACGAGCAGTACGTC.

This rearrangement joins TRBV6-5 to TRBJ1-1; D is unclear. The length of the CDR3 is 12 residues. Germline assignment: CDR1 MNHEY and CDR2 SVGAGI. V gave up 6 bases and J gave up 11 bases, with 16 bases separating them. The CDR3 coding sequence is TGTGCCAGCAGCTTAAAGGAAGGTCCGGCTTTCTTT. This sequence encodes CASSLKEGPAFF.

The chain is built from TRBV10-3 and TRBJ1-1; no clear D gene. The V end lost 8 bases, the J end lost 1 base, and 8 bases lay between the germline ends. Per the germline V gene, CDR1 is ENHRY and CDR2 is SYGVKD. This CDR3 is 12 amino acids long. CDR3 in DNA: TGTGCCATCCACGATCAGAACACTGAAGCTTTCTTT. This translates into CAIHDQNTEAFF.

This clone was detected only once. The V gene is TRBV10-1, the J gene TRBJ1-2; D remains unclear. CDR3 size: 13 residues. CDR1 and CDR2 from the germline V gene are WNHNN and SYGVQD (reference sequence). Trimming pared 4 bases from V and 2 bases from J, leaving 8 bases between. CDR3 nucleotide sequence: TGCGCCAGCAGTGTCACTCCGAACTATGGCTACACCTTC. Its translation: CASSVTPNYGYTF.

The chain combines TRBV7-8 with TRBJ2-7; D gene ambiguous. This CDR3 has 13 residues. Germline V gene lookup returns CDR1 SGHVS and CDR2 FQNEAQ. V shed 4 bases and J shed 4 bases, with 11 bases lying between them. The CDR3 DNA is TGTGCCAGCAGCTGGACGCAAGGATACGAGCAGTACGTC. Protein: CASSWTQGYEQYV.

Turning to this clone: This specimen includes other DNA sequences encoding the same CDR3. The V and J genes are TRBV18 and TRBJ1-5; D gene ambiguous. Germline CDR1 KGHSH, CDR2 LQKENI. The V and J ends lost 3 bases and 1 base respectively, with 4 bases between them. The CDR3 is 13 residues long. The CDR3 nucleotides read TGTGCCAGCTCACCGGGGAGCAATCAGCCCCAGCATTTT. This encodes CASSPGSNQPQHF. Full variable domain (outside the CDR3, taken from reference TRBV18 and TRBJ1-5): NAGVMQNPRHLVRRRGQEARLRCSPMKGHSHVYWYRQLPEEGLKFMVYLQKENIIDESGMPKERFSAEFPKEGPSILRIQQVVRGDSAAYFCASSPGSNQPQHFGDGTRLSIL.

CDR3 sequence (DNA): TGTGCCAGCAGCTTAGTTTTGGGGCAGGGAAGAAGTGAGCAGTTCTTC. Translating it yields CASSLVLGQGRSEQFF. This chain connects TRBV7-2 to TRBJ2-1, with D perhaps TRBD1 (5 bases). Germline CDR1 and CDR2: SGHTA and FQGNSA. The V gene lost 1 base and the J gene lost 9 bases, with 19 bases spanning the gap. The CDR3 contains 16 residues.

Ten or more counts support this clone. V gene TRBV6-5 combines with J gene TRBJ2-7; 7 nucleotides match TRBD2. The CDR3 runs 14 residues. Germline V gene data show CDR1 as MNHEY and CDR2 as SVGAGI. With 8 bases clipped from V and 1 base from J, the junction kept 8 bases outside the gene matches. As DNA, the CDR3 is TGTGCCAGCTCCCGGGACTACCTATCCTACGAGCAGTACGTC. It codes for CASSRDYLSYEQYV.

The V gene is TRBV7-3, the J gene TRBJ1-1; D uncertain. V was cut by 3 bases and J by 5 bases, with 13 bases left in between. Looked up from germline, CDR1 is SGHTA and CDR2 is FQGTGA. The CDR3 runs 14 residues. The CDR3 loop is CASSLSTEWTEAFF. The CDR3 nucleotides read TGTGCCAGCAGCTTGTCCACAGAGTGGACTGAAGCTTTCTTT.

The rearrangement joins TRBV2 to TRBJ1-2, with 7 bases matching TRBD1. This CDR3 spans 14 amino acids. The junction had 9 bases not matched to a gene; V was cut back by 5 bases and J by 6 bases. Looked up from germline, CDR1 is SNHLY and CDR2 is FYNNEI. CDR3 in DNA: TGTGCCAGCAGTTACTTACAGGGGAATAATGGCTACACCTTC. As protein: CASSYLQGNNGYTF.